Below, 18 T cell receptor beta chains from the same sample are listed, as sequenced in a study of blood T cell repertoires in COVID-19. Assay: immunoSEQ multiplex PCR; the TCRdb copy retains only in-frame clones and omits some. The sample has a few hundred thousand clones, 81% seen once. Material: peripheral blood. Every receptor here comes from a human donor with acute or convalescent COVID-19. The donor label of this sample is uncertain.

In the case of this clone: In the same sample, other DNA sequences code for this CDR3. The chain couples TRBV28 to TRBJ1-2; D ambiguous. CDR1 is MDHEN, CDR2 SYDVKM, per germline. The CDR3 totals 13 residues. Trimming stripped 4 bases from V and 4 bases from J, with 10 bases between. The CDR3 protein is CASSSTDFYGYTF. CDR3 DNA: TGTGCCAGCAGTTCCACGGACTTCTATGGCTACACCTTC.

The rearrangement uses TRBV19 and TRBJ2-1, with 13 bases that match TRBD2. V lost 3 bases and J lost 1; bases outside the gene matches: 3. The CDR3 consists of 17 residues. Germline V gene data show CDR1 as LNHDA and CDR2 as SQIVND (reference sequence). This chain's CDR3 is CASSIGLAGVSYNEQFF. CDR3 bases: TGTGCCAGTAGTATTGGACTAGCGGGGGTATCCTACAATGAGCAGTTCTTC.

The chain has TRBV5-1 and TRBJ1-2, with a weak D call TRBD1 (6 bases). The CDR3 has 13 residues. Per germline, CDR1 SGHRS and CDR2 YFSETQ. Trimming cost V 0 bases and J 4 bases, with 7 bases left between them. CDR3 bases: TGCGCCAGCAGCTTGGACAGGGCCTATGGCTACACCTTC. Protein: CASSLDRAYGYTF.

The chain combines TRBV7-6 with TRBJ1-6; TRBD1 might be the D (5 bases). Per the germline V gene, CDR1 is SGHVS and CDR2 is FNYEAQ. The CDR3 length is 13 residues. Deletions cut 1 base from V and 9 bases from J, with 7 bases between. The CDR3: CASSLDGGSPLHF. CDR3 bases: TGTGCCAGCAGCTTAGACGGGGGTTCACCCCTCCACTTT.

V usage is TRBV6-2 or TRBV6-3 and J usage is TRBJ2-1, with a possible D match to TRBD1 (6 bases). Between the trimmed V and J ends, which lost 0 bases and 0 bases, there was a span of 18 bases. The CDR3 runs to 19 residues. The germline V gene has CDR1 MNHEY and CDR2 SVGEGT. CDR3 amino acids: CASSYSEDGTIRSYNEQFF. In DNA, the CDR3 is TGTGCCAGCAGTTACTCCGAGGACGGGACAATTCGCTCCTACAATGAGCAGTTCTTC.

This clone was seen just once. The chain has TRBV27 and TRBJ1-2; 7 bases fit TRBD1. This CDR3 has 14 residues. V trimming: 5 bases; J trimming: 3 bases; junction bases outside the gene matches: 6. Germline CDR1 reads MNHEY; CDR2 reads SMNVEV (reference sequence). CDR3 nucleotide sequence: TGTGCCAGCAGTCCCGCCGGGACAGACTATGGCTACACCTTC. The encoded protein is CASSPAGTDYGYTF.

In nucleotides, the CDR3 is TGTGCCAGCAGCGCTAGCCGATTGACGTCTACTGAAGCTTTCTTT. The encoded protein is CASSASRLTSTEAFF. This chain links TRBV7-2 with TRBJ1-1; D is unresolved. With 5 bases removed from V and 5 bases from J, the gap between germline ends came to 18 bases. Per the germline V gene, CDR1 is SGHTA and CDR2 is FQGNSA. The CDR3 is 15 residues long.

V usage is TRBV5-1 and J usage is TRBJ2-1; D possibly corresponds to TRBD1 (6 bases). The CDR3 sequence is 14 residues long. V was clipped by 1 base and J by 10 bases, with 15 bases between them. The germline CDR1 and CDR2 sequences are SGHRS and YFSETQ. CDR3 nucleotide sequence: TGCGCCAGCAGCTTGTCCACAGGGCGGTTAGAGCAGTTCTTC. It is translated as CASSLSTGRLEQFF. Filled out from reference TRBV5-1 and TRBJ2-1, the complete variable domain reads KAGVTQTPRYLIKTRGQQVTLSCSPISGHRSVSWYQQTPGQGLQFLFEYFSETQRNKGNFPGRFSGRQFSNSRSEMNVSTLELGDSALYLCASSLSTGRLEQFFGPGTRLTVL.

This rearrangement joins TRBV7-2 to TRBJ1-3; D perhaps matches TRBD1 (5 bases). The CDR3 totals 16 residues. The V gene lost 5 bases and the J gene lost 2 bases, with 16 bases spanning the gap. Looked up from germline, CDR1 is SGHTA and CDR2 is FQGNSA. CDR3: CASSPDRGFAGNTIYF. CDR3 bases: TGTGCCAGCAGCCCTGACCGGGGGTTTGCTGGAAACACCATATATTTT.

The chain couples TRBV28 to TRBJ2-1, with 8 bases lining up with TRBD2. Germline CDR1 is MDHEN and CDR2 is SYDVKM. The CDR3 sequence is 11 residues long. The CDR3 bases are TGTGCGGGCGGGGGGTTCAATGAGCAGTTCTTC. The encoded protein is CAGGGFNEQFF.

This chain uses TRBV27 with TRBJ1-2; TRBD1 might be the D (5 bases). The CDR3 spans 13 residues. Trimming stripped 0 bases from V and 6 bases from J, with 8 bases between. CDR1 and CDR2 from the germline V gene are MNHEY and SMNVEV (reference sequence). The CDR3 is CASSLSGGNGYTF. The CDR3 nucleotides read TGTGCCAGCAGTTTATCGGGGGGGAATGGCTACACCTTC.

The rearrangement joins TRBV30 to TRBJ2-1, with TRBD1 identical over 9 bases. There are 15 residues in the CDR3. Germline values: CDR1 GTSNPN, CDR2 SVGIG (reference sequence). V shed 5 bases, J shed 7 bases, and the junction held 12 bases outside the gene matches. CDR3 loop: CAWVPPGTGMNEQFF. In nucleotides, the CDR3 is TGTGCCTGGGTCCCCCCCGGGACAGGGATGAATGAGCAGTTCTTC.

The chain couples TRBV19 to TRBJ1-5; D may be TRBD1 (6 bases). Germline V gene lookup returns CDR1 LNHDA and CDR2 SQIVND (reference sequence). V gave up 6 bases and J gave up 2 bases, with 14 bases separating them. This CDR3 has 15 amino acids. The CDR3 sequence is CASRDDRRGNQPQHF. CDR3 DNA sequence: TGTGCCAGTAGGGACGACAGGCGCGGCAATCAGCCCCAGCATTTT.

This clone has just a few counts. V gene TRBV6-5 combines with J gene TRBJ1-4, with TRBD1 identical over 11 bases. This CDR3 is 14 amino acids long. CDR1 MNHEY and CDR2 SVGAGI come from the germline V gene. The trim removed 7 bases at V and 13 bases at J, leaving 11 bases unmatched. The CDR3 DNA sequence: TGTGCCAGCAAAAGTGACCGAGGGACAGGGGGACTGTTTTTT. Its protein is CASKSDRGTGGLFF.

CDR3 amino acids: CASSFLRGRKMNTEAFF. In DNA, the CDR3 is TGTGCCAGCAGCTTTCTCAGGGGCCGGAAGATGAACACTGAAGCTTTCTTT. The chain combines TRBV7-8 with TRBJ1-1; weak D call: TRBD1 (6 bases). This CDR3 spans 17 amino acids. Germline values: CDR1 SGHVS, CDR2 FQNEAQ. The V end was cut by 3 bases, the J end by 0 bases, with 17 bases between.

V is TRBV28 and J is TRBJ1-5; 8 nucleotides agree with TRBD1. Germline V gene data show CDR1 as MDHEN and CDR2 as SYDVKM. V dropped 5 bases and J dropped 1; count of bases not matched to a gene: 7. The CDR3 is 16 residues long. Here the CDR3 DNA reads TGTGCCAGCAGTGACCTAGACAGGGGCAGCAATCAGCCCCAGCATTTT. Protein sequence: CASSDLDRGSNQPQHF. Full variable domain (rest looked up from reference TRBV28 and TRBJ1-5): DVKVTQSSRYLVKRTGEKVFLECVQDMDHENMFWYRQDPGLGLRLIYFSYDVKMKEKGDIPEGYSVSREKKERFSLILESASTNQTSMYLCASSDLDRGSNQPQHFGDGTRLSIL.

This chain joins TRBV6-6 and TRBJ1-1; TRBD1 aligns across 9 bases. From germline, CDR1 is MNHNY and CDR2 SVGAGI (reference sequence). Losses at the gene ends were 6 bases for V and 6 bases for J; bases not matched to a gene: 8. The CDR3 runs 14 residues. CDR3 in amino acids: CASSWDRVRAEAFF. The CDR3 bases are TGTGCCAGCAGCTGGGACAGGGTAAGAGCTGAAGCTTTCTTT.

CDR3 nucleotides: TGTGCCACCAGTGATAGTCGACAAGTCTACGAGCAGTACTTC. It yields the protein CATSDSRQVYEQYF. This rearrangement joins TRBV24-1 to TRBJ2-7, with D uncertain. Germline V gene data show CDR1 as KGHDR and CDR2 as SFDVKD. This CDR3 has 14 amino acids. With 3 bases removed from V and 3 bases from J, the gap between germline ends came to 11 bases.